In its sample, the clone carrying this T cell receptor beta chain was seen a few times. These data originate in a study of blood T cell repertoires in COVID-19. For the study at large: The United States, Italy and Spain supplied acute and convalescent COVID-19 samples. T cells, B-cell-depleted T cells, or PBMCs supplied cDNA or gDNA.

As processed by the authors: It was from reference gene primer amplification that nucleated cell counts were estimated. Assay used: immunoSEQ multiplex PCR; TCRdb lists only in-frame clones, some missing. V and J calls and clone size are those listed in that table; D and trimming were worked out from the DNA. The table has approximately 170,000 clones, 86% seen once. The CDR3 spans 16 residues. V lost 5 bases to trimming and J lost 8 bases, with 21 bases between them. CDR1 and CDR2 (germline): LNHNV, YYDKDF (reference sequence). The source is a man between 65 and 79 years old with acute or convalescent COVID-19. J is TRBJ1-4 and V is TRBV15; D is possibly TRBD1 (6 bases). The sequenced material came from peripheral blood. The CDR3 region is CATSLPGHRLREKLFF. Here the CDR3 DNA reads TGTGCCACCAGCCTTCCGGGACACCGCCTCAGGGAAAAACTGTTTTTT.